These 9 T cell receptor beta chains share one sample of origin, sequenced in a study of STAT5B mutations in CD4+ large granular lymphocyte leukemia. TCRdb's copy holds only in-frame clones and misses some; the assay was immunoSEQ multiplex PCR. The sample holds about 30,000 clones, about 71% seen once. The sample consisted of CD4+ T cells from blood buffy coats. The receptors come from a human donor in good health.

The chain has TRBV28 and TRBJ1-1, with D tentatively TRBD1 (6 bases). This CDR3 has 14 amino acids. Trimming removed 2 bases from V and 1 base from J, with 8 bases in between. CDR1 MDHEN and CDR2 SYDVKM come from the germline V gene. The DNA of the CDR3 is TGTGCCAGCAGTTTAGGGGGCACGAACACTGAAGCTTTCTTT. It yields the protein CASSLGGTNTEAFF.

This clone was detected a few times. The chain employs TRBV19 and TRBJ1-6; the D gene is possibly TRBD1 (5 bases). CDR1 and CDR2 (germline): LNHDA, SQIVND (reference sequence). Between the trimmed V and J ends, which lost 6 bases and 9 bases, there was a span of 15 bases. This CDR3 has 14 residues. The CDR3: CASSRNGAVSPLHF. Here the CDR3 DNA reads TGTGCCAGTAGCAGGAATGGGGCTGTTTCACCCCTCCACTTT.

The chain links TRBV28 to TRBJ1-6; TRBD1 agrees at 8 bases. CDR3 length: 15 residues. Germline lookup yields CDR1 MDHEN and CDR2 SYDVKM. V lost 7 bases to trimming and J lost 7 bases; unmatched junction nucleotides: 9. This chain's CDR3 is CASKAGTGPNSPLHF. CDR3 sequence (DNA): TGTGCCAGCAAAGCCGGGACAGGCCCAAATTCACCCCTCCACTTT. The full variable domain, with the rest looked up from reference TRBV28 and TRBJ1-6, is DVKVTQSSRYLVKRTGEKVFLECVQDMDHENMFWYRQDPGLGLRLIYFSYDVKMKEKGDIPEGYSVSREKKERFSLILESASTNQTSMYLCASKAGTGPNSPLHFGNGTRLTVT.

V and J are TRBV28 and TRBJ2-3; D is undetermined. The ends were cut back, 3 bases at V and 1 base at J, with 8 bases in the middle. The CDR3 loop spans 14 amino acids. The V gene's germline CDR1 is MDHEN and CDR2 SYDVKM. CDR3 region: CASSLLVGTDTQYF. CDR3 bases: TGTGCCAGCAGTTTGCTTGTCGGCACAGATACGCAGTATTTT.

The genes are TRBV5-1 and TRBJ2-1, with TRBD2 matching over 10 bases. The V segment lost 4 bases and the J segment 7 bases; nucleotides outside the gene matches: 14. Germline CDR1 and CDR2: SGHRS and YFSETQ. This CDR3 spans 17 amino acids. The CDR3 here is CASSLAGAGGRWNEQFF. In DNA, the CDR3 is TGCGCCAGCAGCCTGGCCGGAGCGGGGGGGCGGTGGAATGAGCAGTTCTTC.

This clone was observed a few times. This chain uses TRBV2 with TRBJ1-3; D ambiguous. Germline CDR1 reads SNHLY; CDR2 reads FYNNEI. The CDR3 loop spans 13 amino acids. Trimming stripped 6 bases from V and 4 bases from J, with 10 bases between. CDR3 loop: CASRMDLGNTIYF. As DNA, the CDR3 is TGTGCCAGCAGAATGGATCTCGGAAACACCATATATTTT.

The chain has TRBV6-5 and TRBJ2-1; TRBD2 matches 9 bases. V shed 0 bases, J shed 4 bases, and the junction held 4 bases outside the gene matches. The CDR3 runs to 16 residues. Germline V gives CDR1 MNHEY, CDR2 SVGAGI. The CDR3 spells CASSYSTAGGYNEQFF. CDR3 coding DNA: TGTGCCAGCAGTTACTCGACAGCGGGGGGTTACAATGAGCAGTTCTTC.

This clone was picked up a small number of times. The chain links TRBV6-6 to TRBJ1-6, with TRBD1 matching 12 bases. The CDR3 covers 15 residues. Germline lookup yields CDR1 MNHNY and CDR2 SVGAGI (reference sequence). J lost 7 bases, V lost 6 bases, and 4 bases had no gene match. The CDR3 region has the DNA TGTGCCAGCAGCGGGACAGGGGGCAGGAATTCACCCCTCCACTTT. Its translation is CASSGTGGRNSPLHF.

The CDR3: CATGTGFEYTQYF. The DNA of the CDR3 is TGTGCCACTGGGACAGGGTTTGAGTATACGCAGTATTTT. This chain uses TRBV19 with TRBJ2-3, with 9 positions matching TRBD1. This CDR3 is 13 amino acids long. CDR1 and CDR2 from the germline V gene are LNHDA and SQIVND (reference sequence). After removal of 10 bases from V and 7 bases from J, the junction contained 9 bases not matched to a gene.